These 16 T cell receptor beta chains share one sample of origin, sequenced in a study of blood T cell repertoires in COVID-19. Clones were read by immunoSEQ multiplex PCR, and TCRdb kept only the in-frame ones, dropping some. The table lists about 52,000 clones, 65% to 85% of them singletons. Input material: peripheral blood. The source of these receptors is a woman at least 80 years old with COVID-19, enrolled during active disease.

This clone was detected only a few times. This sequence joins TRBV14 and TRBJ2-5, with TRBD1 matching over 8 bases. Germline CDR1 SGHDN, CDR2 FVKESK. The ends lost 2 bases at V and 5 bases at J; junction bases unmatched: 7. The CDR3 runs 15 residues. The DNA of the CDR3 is TGTGCCAGCAGCCAATATAGACAGGGGACGGAGACCCAGTACTTC. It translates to CASSQYRQGTETQYF. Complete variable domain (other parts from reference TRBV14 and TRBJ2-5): EAGVTQFPSHSVIEKGQTVTLRCDPISGHDNLYWYRRVMGKEIKFLLHFVKESKQDESGMPNNRFLAERTGGTYSTLKVQPAELEDSGVYFCASSQYRQGTETQYFGPGTRLLVL.

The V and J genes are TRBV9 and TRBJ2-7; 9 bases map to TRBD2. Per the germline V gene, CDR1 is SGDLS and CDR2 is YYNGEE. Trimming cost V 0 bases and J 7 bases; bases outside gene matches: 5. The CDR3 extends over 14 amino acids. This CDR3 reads CASSVGLAVREQYF. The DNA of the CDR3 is TGTGCCAGCAGCGTAGGACTAGCGGTACGGGAGCAGTACTTC. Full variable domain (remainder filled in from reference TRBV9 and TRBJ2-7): DSGVTQTPKHLITATGQRVTLRCSPRSGDLSVYWYQQSLDQGLQFLIQYYNGEERAKGNILERFSAQQFPDLHSELNLSSLELGDSALYFCASSVGLAVREQYFGPGTRLTVT.

The CDR3 here is CASSYSDRVDTGELFF. CDR3 DNA: TGTGCCAGCAGTTACTCTGACAGGGTTGACACCGGGGAGCTGTTTTTT. This chain uses TRBV6-5 with TRBJ2-2; 7 bases line up with TRBD1. Germline V gene data show CDR1 as MNHEY and CDR2 as SVGAGI. This CDR3 contains 16 residues. With V trimmed by 0 bases and J by 3 bases, 4 bases remained unmatched.

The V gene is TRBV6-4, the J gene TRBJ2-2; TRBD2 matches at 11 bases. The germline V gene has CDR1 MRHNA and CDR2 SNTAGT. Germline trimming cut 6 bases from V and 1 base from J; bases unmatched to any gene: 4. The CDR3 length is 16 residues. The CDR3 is CASSPGTSGNTGELFF. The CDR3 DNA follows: TGTGCCAGCAGCCCCGGGACTAGCGGGAACACCGGGGAGCTGTTTTTT.

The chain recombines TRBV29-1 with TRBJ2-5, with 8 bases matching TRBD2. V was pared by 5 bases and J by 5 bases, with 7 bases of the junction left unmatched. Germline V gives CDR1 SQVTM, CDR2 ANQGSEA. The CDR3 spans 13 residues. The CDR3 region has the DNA TGCAGCGTTCAAAGCGGGAGTGCTGAGACCCAGTACTTC. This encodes CSVQSGSAETQYF. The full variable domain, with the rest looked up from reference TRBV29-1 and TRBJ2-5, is SAVISQKPSRDICQRGTSLTIQCQVDSQVTMMFWYRQQPGQSLTLIATANQGSEATYESGFVIDKFPISRPNLTFSTLTVSNMSPEDSSIYLCSVQSGSAETQYFGPGTRLLVL.

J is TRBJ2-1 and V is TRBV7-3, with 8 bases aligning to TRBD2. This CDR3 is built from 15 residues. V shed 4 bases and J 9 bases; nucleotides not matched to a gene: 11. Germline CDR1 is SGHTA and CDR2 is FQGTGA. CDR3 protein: CASSWGSGRSSEQFF. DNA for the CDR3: TGTGCCAGCAGCTGGGGGAGCGGGAGAAGTAGTGAGCAGTTCTTC.

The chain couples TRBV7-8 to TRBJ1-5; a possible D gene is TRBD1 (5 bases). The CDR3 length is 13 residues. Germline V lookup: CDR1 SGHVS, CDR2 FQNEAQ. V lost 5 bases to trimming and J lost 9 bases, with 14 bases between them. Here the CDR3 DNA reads TGTGCCAGCAGCCCCCCCGGGGGACCGCCCCAGCATTTT. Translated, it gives CASSPPGGPPQHF.

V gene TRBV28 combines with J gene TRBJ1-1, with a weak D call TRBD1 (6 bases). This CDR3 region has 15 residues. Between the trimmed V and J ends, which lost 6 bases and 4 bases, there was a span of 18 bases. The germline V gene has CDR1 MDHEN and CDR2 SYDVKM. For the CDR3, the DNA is TGTGCCAGCAGCCAAAACACAGGGTTTTTCACTGAAGCTTTCTTT. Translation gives CASSQNTGFFTEAFF.

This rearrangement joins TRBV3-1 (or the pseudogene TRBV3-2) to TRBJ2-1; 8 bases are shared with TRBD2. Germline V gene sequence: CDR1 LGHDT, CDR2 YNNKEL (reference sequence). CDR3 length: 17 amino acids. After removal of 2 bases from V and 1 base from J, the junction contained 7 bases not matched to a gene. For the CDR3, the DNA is TGTGCCAGCAGCCAACTATCTAGCGGGCTTTCCTACAATGAGCAGTTCTTC. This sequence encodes CASSQLSSGLSYNEQFF.

CDR3 amino acids: CASSPAGSNQPQHF. The CDR3 nucleotides are TGTGCCAGCTCACCGGCAGGTAGCAATCAGCCCCAGCATTTT. The chain employs TRBV18 and TRBJ1-5; unclear D gene. The CDR3 runs 14 residues. The germline V gene has CDR1 KGHSH and CDR2 LQKENI. V shed 3 bases and J shed 0 bases, with 6 bases lying between them.

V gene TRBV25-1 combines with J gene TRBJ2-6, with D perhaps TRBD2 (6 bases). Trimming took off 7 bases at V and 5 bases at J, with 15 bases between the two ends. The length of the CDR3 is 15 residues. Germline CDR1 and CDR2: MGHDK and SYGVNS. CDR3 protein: CASTPGETRANVLTF. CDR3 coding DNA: TGTGCCAGCACCCCGGGGGAGACCAGGGCCAACGTCCTGACTTTC.

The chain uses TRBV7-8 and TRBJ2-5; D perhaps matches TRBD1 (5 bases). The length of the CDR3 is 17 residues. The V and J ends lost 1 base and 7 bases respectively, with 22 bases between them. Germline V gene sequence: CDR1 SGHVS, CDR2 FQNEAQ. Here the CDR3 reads CASSLGITGIKQGTQYF. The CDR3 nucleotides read TGTGCCAGCAGCTTAGGGATAACAGGAATCAAGCAGGGGACCCAGTACTTC.

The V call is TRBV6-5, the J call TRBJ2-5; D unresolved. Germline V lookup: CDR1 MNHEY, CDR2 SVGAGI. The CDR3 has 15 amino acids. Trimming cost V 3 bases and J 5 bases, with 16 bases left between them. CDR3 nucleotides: TGTGCCAGCAGTTATGGTGATAGGAGCGAGGAGACCCAGTACTTC. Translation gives CASSYGDRSEETQYF.

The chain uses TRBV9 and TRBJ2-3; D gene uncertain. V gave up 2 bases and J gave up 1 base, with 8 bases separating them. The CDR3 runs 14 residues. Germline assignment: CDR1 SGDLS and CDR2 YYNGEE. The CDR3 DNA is TGTGCCAGCAGCGTCAATTCGGGCACAGATACGCAGTATTTT. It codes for CASSVNSGTDTQYF.

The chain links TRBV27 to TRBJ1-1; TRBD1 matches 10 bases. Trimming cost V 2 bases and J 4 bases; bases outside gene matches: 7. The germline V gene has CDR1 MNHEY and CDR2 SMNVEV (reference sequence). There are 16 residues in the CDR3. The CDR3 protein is CASSLRTGGIGTEAFF. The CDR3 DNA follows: TGTGCCAGCAGTTTAAGGACAGGGGGGATAGGCACTGAAGCTTTCTTT.

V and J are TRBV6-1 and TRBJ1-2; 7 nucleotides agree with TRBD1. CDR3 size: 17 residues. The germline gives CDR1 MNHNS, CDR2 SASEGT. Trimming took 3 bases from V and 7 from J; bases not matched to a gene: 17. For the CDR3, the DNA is TGTGCCAGCAGTGATGGGACAGCTCTTACAAGAGAGGGTGGCTACACCTTC. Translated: CASSDGTALTREGGYTF.